This note documents a single T cell receptor beta chain sequence. Antigen unknown. This record comes from a study of monozygotic twins with cystic fibrosis. Background on the study: Roughly 3.3 micrograms of fragmented DNA underwent around 16 PCR cycles for library preparation.

V lost 5 bases and J lost 3, with 17 bases in between. Germline V gives CDR1 LNHDA, CDR2 SQIVND (reference sequence). This CDR3 comprises 15 residues. Study-wide findings and caveats: Monozygotic CF twins shared more identical nucleotide clonotypes than unrelated patients. Co-twins had the most similar V usage for 13 of 16 pairs, J for 8. Median Simpson clonality of 0.0095 suggested naive T cells predominated.

Method: immunoSEQ multiplex PCR; TCRdb's copy keeps in-frame clones and lacks some. The sample has just over 35,000 clones; about 93% are singletons. Sequencing was done on a sample of blood. This chain connects TRBV19 to TRBJ2-7, with D maybe TRBD2 (6 bases). This receptor was obtained from a boy aged 2 to 9 with cystic fibrosis. The CDR3 region has the DNA TGTGCCAGTAGTCACGGACGGGGTAGCGGCTACGAGCAGTACTTC. It translates to CASSHGRGSGYEQYF.